These 2 T cell receptor beta chains were all obtained from the same sample, sequenced in a study of cytomegalovirus exposure and HLA in healthy donors. PCR primers comprised 60 Vbeta and 13 Jbeta primers. The protocol was immunoSEQ multiplex PCR, while the TCRdb copy is restricted to in-frame clones and leaves out a portion. The profile shows some 190,000 clones, 65% to 85% of them singletons. Sequencing input: PBMCs. The receptors here all came from a girl between 5 and 17 years old in good health and CMV-seropositive.

The chain recombines TRBV10-1 with TRBJ2-3; 10 bases are a match to TRBD2. V lost 0 bases and J lost 5; bases outside the gene matches: 8. From germline, CDR1 is WNHNN and CDR2 SYGVQD (reference sequence). The CDR3 totals 17 residues. As DNA, the CDR3 is TGCGCCAGCAGTGAGTCGAATAAGAGACTAGCGGGAGATACGCAGTATTTT. It yields the protein CASSESNKRLAGDTQYF.

This clone came up once. At one of its ends the junction is not consistent with the germline gene, which may arise from a read error. The J gene is TRBJ1-2, the V gene TRBV6-6; a weak D match, TRBD1 (5 bases). This CDR3 region has 11 residues. Germline V gives CDR1 MNHNY, CDR2 SVGAGI (reference sequence). As DNA, the CDR3 is TGTGCCAGCACCGACAGTGGCTACCTCCACTTC. Amino acid sequence: CASTDSGYLHF.